What follows are 22 T cell receptor beta chains derived from one specimen sequenced in a study of identical twins. TCRdb processed the 5' RACE reads anew with MiXCR; each CDR3 protein has one entry. This sample has roughly 1.6 million distinct CDR3 sequences; less than 40% occur once, and the top ten carry 0.25% to 0.3%. The specimen was cord blood. The receptors stem from a newborn girl in good health.

This clonotype was picked up a small number of times. This chain connects TRBV9 to TRBJ2-2; D gene unclear. The CDR3 loop spans 16 amino acids. Trimming cost V 0 bases and J 0 bases, with 9 bases left between them. CDR1 and CDR2 from the germline V gene are SGDLS and YYNGEE. Here the CDR3 DNA reads TGTGCCAGCAGCGTAGGGGGTACCCCGAACACCGGGGAGCTGTTTTTT. Its translation: CASSVGGTPNTGELFF.

There are a few counts of this clonotype. The chain employs TRBV4-1 and TRBJ1-4; tentatively, D is TRBD1 (5 bases). The V gene's germline CDR1 is MGHRA and CDR2 YSYEKL. V lost 8 bases to trimming and J lost 7 bases, with 20 bases between them. This CDR3 spans 15 amino acids. CDR3 sequence reads: CASDSRFGASEKLFF. Written as DNA, the CDR3 is TGCGCCAGCGACTCCAGATTCGGGGCGAGTGAAAAACTGTTTTTT.

This clonotype has more than one count but fewer than ten. The V gene is TRBV12-3 or TRBV12-4, the J gene TRBJ2-1; TRBD2 aligns across 15 bases. The V gene end was trimmed by 1 base and the J gene end by 7 bases; junction bases not matched to a gene: 8. The CDR3 covers 18 residues. In nucleotides, the CDR3 is TGTGCCAGCAGTTTAGACCCTTTGGGACTAGCGGGGGGAAATGAGCAGTTCTTC. Its protein is CASSLDPLGLAGGNEQFF.

This clonotype has only a few counts. The chain carries TRBV4-1 and TRBJ1-1, with 9 bases aligning to TRBD1. J gave up 5 bases and V 0 bases, and 10 bases lay outside the gene matches. The CDR3 length is 17 residues. CDR1 is MGHRA and CDR2 is YSYEKL in the germline V gene. CDR3 bases: TGCGCCAGCAGCCAAGAGCCGATCGGGACAGGGATTACTGAAGCTTTCTTT. Translated: CASSQEPIGTGITEAFF.

The chain carries TRBV20-1 and TRBJ1-1, with unresolved D. CDR1 is DFQATT and CDR2 is SNEGSKA in the germline V gene (reference sequence). The V and J ends lost 6 bases and 1 base respectively, with 9 bases between them. This CDR3 has 12 residues. This CDR3 reads CSAVRGNTEAFF. Written as DNA, the CDR3 is TGCAGTGCCGTCCGGGGGAACACTGAAGCTTTCTTT.

Points on this clonotype: One junction end disagrees with the germline gene, perhaps due to a read error. The chain couples TRBV18 to TRBJ2-7, with TRBD2 matching over 10 bases. This CDR3 has 14 amino acids. The germline gives CDR1 KGHSH, CDR2 LQKENI. The CDR3 nucleotides read TGTGCCAGCTCCGAACTAGCGGGGTCCCTCGAGAAGTACTTC. Translated: CASSELAGSLEKYF.

This clonotype was picked up a small number of times. V usage is TRBV13 and J usage is TRBJ2-2; D is perhaps TRBD2 (6 bases). Per germline, CDR1 PRHDT and CDR2 FYEKMQ (reference sequence). The CDR3 sequence is 14 residues long. V lost 0 bases, J lost 6 bases, and 8 bases lay in between. This CDR3 reads CASSLGPGAGELFF. CDR3 DNA: TGTGCCAGCAGCTTAGGCCCGGGAGCCGGGGAGCTGTTTTTT.

This chain connects TRBV5-5 to TRBJ2-3; perhaps TRBD2 as D (5 bases). CDR1 is SGHKS, CDR2 YYEKEE, per germline (reference sequence). The CDR3 has 16 amino acids. V was trimmed by 0 bases and J by 3 bases, leaving 14 bases between them. The CDR3 DNA is TGTGCCAGCAGCTTGGTGGGAGAGGTTCCGACAGATACGCAGTATTTT. Translation gives CASSLVGEVPTDTQYF.

This chain links TRBV28 with TRBJ2-7; the match to TRBD2 covers 10 bases. V trimming: 2 bases; J trimming: 4 bases; junction bases outside the gene matches: 17. CDR1 is MDHEN, CDR2 SYDVKM, per germline. This CDR3 is 19 amino acids long. This CDR3 reads CASSLQGVSLAGAEYEQYF. As DNA, the CDR3 is TGTGCCAGCAGTTTACAGGGGGTGAGTCTAGCGGGAGCAGAATACGAGCAGTACTTC.

This clonotype was seen only a few times. The chain joins TRBV27 to TRBJ1-1; D not resolved. V lost 5 bases to trimming and J lost 7 bases, with 20 bases between them. CDR1 is MNHEY and CDR2 is SMNVEV in the germline V gene (reference sequence). CDR3 size: 15 residues. The CDR3 sequence: CASSQMTPPVVEAFF. The CDR3 DNA follows: TGTGCCAGCAGTCAAATGACTCCCCCGGTCGTTGAAGCTTTCTTT.

This clonotype appeared a few times. This CDR3 reads CASSFGAGGTEAFF. As DNA, the CDR3 is TGTGCCAGCAGTTTTGGGGCAGGGGGCACTGAAGCTTTCTTT. The rearrangement joins TRBV28 to TRBJ1-1; 7 nucleotides align to TRBD1. V trimming: 3 bases; J trimming: 4 bases; junction bases outside the gene matches: 5. This CDR3 is built from 14 residues. CDR1 and CDR2 (germline): MDHEN, SYDVKM.

Comments on this clonotype: At one of its ends the junction is not consistent with the germline gene, which may arise from a read error. J is TRBJ2-3 and V is TRBV24-1, with 7 bases aligning to TRBD1. Germline CDR1 and CDR2: KGHDR and SFDVKD. CDR3 length: 14 amino acids. CDR3 sequence reads: CTTSHRGGTDTQYF. In DNA, the CDR3 is TGTACCACCAGTCACAGGGGAGGCACAGATACGCAGTATTTT.

This clonotype was observed many times. This rearrangement joins TRBV2 to TRBJ2-7; 8 bases are shared with TRBD1. The germline CDR1 and CDR2 sequences are SNHLY and FYNNEI. The CDR3 spans 15 residues. V was pared by 5 bases and J by 3 bases, with 9 bases of the junction left unmatched. The CDR3 reads CASSPGQGPFYEQYF. DNA of the CDR3: TGTGCCAGCAGTCCCGGACAGGGTCCCTTCTACGAGCAGTACTTC.

V and J are TRBV12-3 or TRBV12-4 and TRBJ1-5; 10 bases align to TRBD1. The CDR3 consists of 17 residues. The ends lost 0 bases at V and 4 bases at J; junction bases unmatched: 6. The DNA for the CDR3 is TGTGCCAGCAGTTTAGCGCGGGGACAGGGGCCGAATCAGCCCCAGCATTTT. It codes for CASSLARGQGPNQPQHF.

V gene TRBV5-1 combines with J gene TRBJ2-1; 15 bases match TRBD2. CDR3 length: 21 amino acids. The J segment lost 0 bases and the V segment lost 1 base, leaving 11 bases of the junction unmatched. Germline V lookup: CDR1 SGHRS, CDR2 YFSETQ. The CDR3 DNA follows: TGCGCCAGCAGCTTGTTCGGAGGACTAGCGGGGGGGCGGGTCTCCTACAATGAGCAGTTCTTC. This gives the protein CASSLFGGLAGGRVSYNEQFF.

This clonotype was found many times. V gene TRBV10-3 combines with J gene TRBJ1-2, with a possible D match to TRBD1 (5 bases). The CDR3 covers 14 residues. Trimming removed 7 bases from V and 4 bases from J, with 16 bases in between. From germline, CDR1 is ENHRY and CDR2 SYGVKD. In DNA form, the CDR3 reads TGTGCCATCAAAGGTGCAGGGTTGGCCTATGGCTACACCTTC. This sequence encodes CAIKGAGLAYGYTF.

The V and J genes are TRBV9 and TRBJ2-5, with D possibly TRBD2 on 5 matching bases. The CDR3 covers 14 residues. Trimming stripped 0 bases from V and 2 bases from J, with 8 bases between. CDR1 is SGDLS and CDR2 is YYNGEE in the germline V gene. CDR3 bases: TGTGCCAGCAGCGTAGCGGAGGAACAAGAGACCCAGTACTTC. Protein: CASSVAEEQETQYF.

Concerning this clonotype itself: The junction shows a germline mismatch at one end, possibly a read error. The V call is TRBV29-1, the J call TRBJ1-2, with 11 bases matching TRBD1. The CDR3 contains 15 residues. Germline loops: CDR1 SQVTM, CDR2 ANQGSEA. CDR3 nucleotides: TGCAGCGTTCCGGACAGGGGGCCCCTTAACTATGGCAACACCTTC. It codes for CSVPDRGPLNYGNTF.

This chain uses TRBV11-2 with TRBJ2-7; D is undetermined. Between the trimmed V and J ends, which lost 5 bases and 2 bases, there was a span of 10 bases. This CDR3 has 13 amino acids. Germline V gives CDR1 SGHAT, CDR2 FQNNGV. CDR3 DNA sequence: TGTGCCAGCAGCCGAGCACAAGCCTACGAGCAGTACTTC. This sequence encodes CASSRAQAYEQYF.

This clonotype was seen a handful of times. The chain uses TRBV20-1 and TRBJ2-3; the match to TRBD1 covers 8 bases. The V and J ends lost 3 bases and 2 bases, in that order; junction bases with no gene match: 7. The germline gives CDR1 DFQATT, CDR2 SNEGSKA (reference sequence). The CDR3 sequence is 15 residues long. The CDR3 is CSASSAGGVTDTQYF. CDR3 nucleotides: TGCAGTGCTAGTTCGGCAGGGGGCGTCACAGATACGCAGTATTTT.

This rearrangement joins TRBV6-1 to TRBJ2-7; perhaps TRBD1 as D (5 bases). This CDR3 spans 16 amino acids. V lost 1 base and J lost 2, with 15 bases in between. Germline V gene data show CDR1 as MNHNS and CDR2 as SASEGT. The CDR3 loop is CASSEVVQGDAYEQYF. CDR3 DNA sequence: TGTGCCAGCAGTGAAGTGGTGCAGGGTGACGCCTACGAGCAGTACTTC.

The chain has TRBV12-3 or TRBV12-4 and TRBJ2-1, with D unclear. The CDR3 is 13 amino acids. V was shortened by 7 bases and J by 3 bases, with 10 bases between the two germline ends. The CDR3 here is CASTELNYNEQFF. CDR3 nucleotide sequence: TGTGCCAGCACCGAACTCAACTACAATGAGCAGTTCTTC.